The 17 T cell receptor beta chains below all came from one sample that was sequenced in a study of blood T cell repertoires in COVID-19. The protocol was immunoSEQ multiplex PCR, while the TCRdb copy is restricted to in-frame clones and leaves out a portion. The top ten clones hold 2% to 2.5% of a sample with a few hundred thousand clones, 85% to 90% of them seen once. Sequencing was done on a sample of peripheral blood. The receptors originated from a woman between 55 and 75 years old with COVID-19, enrolled during active disease.

The J gene is TRBJ1-6, the V gene TRBV4-2, with 9 positions matching TRBD1. Germline trimming cut 4 bases from V and 9 bases from J; bases unmatched to any gene: 7. The CDR3 runs to 15 residues. Germline V CDR1 and CDR2: LGHNA, YNFKEQ. CDR3 bases: TGTGCCAGCAGCCTACCGGGACAGGGAGGTTCACCCCTCCACTTT. Translated, it gives CASSLPGQGGSPLHF.

This rearrangement joins TRBV7-9 to TRBJ1-5, with 8 bases identical to TRBD1. J lost 0 bases, V lost 3 bases, and 1 base had no gene match. The germline V gene encodes CDR1 SEHNR and CDR2 FQNEAQ (reference sequence). The CDR3 runs to 15 residues. CDR3 DNA: TGTGCCAGCAGCTTTGGGACAGGTAGCAATCAGCCCCAGCATTTT. Translating gives CASSFGTGSNQPQHF.

Worth noting for this clone: The same CDR3 can be traced to other DNA sequences in this sample. The chain uses TRBV18 and TRBJ2-2, with 8 nucleotides matching TRBD1. The V gene's germline CDR1 is KGHSH and CDR2 LQKENI. This CDR3 is built from 14 residues. Germline trimming cut 6 bases from V and 6 bases from J; bases unmatched to any gene: 6. The CDR3 nucleotides read TGTGCCAGCTCTCCGGACAGGGCTGCCGGGGAGCTGTTTTTT. Amino acids: CASSPDRAAGELFF.

V usage is TRBV9 and J usage is TRBJ1-4; D unclear. Germline V gene data show CDR1 as SGDLS and CDR2 as YYNGEE. This CDR3 is built from 16 residues. V was pared by 2 bases and J by 0 bases, with 11 bases between. CDR3 sequence: CASSVPAGATNEKLFF. The CDR3 region has the DNA TGTGCCAGCAGCGTCCCGGCAGGTGCAACTAATGAAAAACTGTTTTTT.

This clone was counted a single time. The V call is TRBV27, the J call TRBJ1-5; 8 bases fit TRBD1. The CDR3 has 14 residues. CDR1 and CDR2 from the germline V gene are MNHEY and SMNVEV (reference sequence). V shed 5 bases, J shed 5 bases, and the junction held 5 bases outside the gene matches. The DNA of the CDR3 is TGTGCCAGCAGTCTGACAGGGGTCCATCAGCCCCAGCATTTT. Its protein product is CASSLTGVHQPQHF.

The V gene is TRBV21-1, the J gene TRBJ2-4; TRBD1, the D gene given by the table, was not confirmed from the DNA. TRBV21-1 has pseudogene status. The CDR3 has 15 amino acids. CDR3 DNA sequence: TGTGCCAGCAGCTCAACGACAGTAGCCAAAAACATTCAGTACTTC. This translates into CASSSTTVAKNIQYF.

This chain uses TRBV15 with TRBJ1-5; D ambiguous. The CDR3 is made up of 15 amino acids. CDR1 and CDR2 (germline): LNHNV, YYDKDF (reference sequence). The germline V and J ends were trimmed by 1 base and 2 bases, with 9 bases remaining between them. The CDR3, as DNA: TGTGCCACCAGCAGAGCTCGGAGGGGCAATCAGCCCCAGCATTTT. As protein: CATSRARRGNQPQHF.

The chain combines TRBV6-2 or TRBV6-3 with TRBJ2-5; 12 positions match TRBD2. CDR1 is MNHEY and CDR2 is SVGEGT in the germline V gene. This CDR3 comprises 18 residues. V trimming: 6 bases; J trimming: 3 bases; junction bases outside the gene matches: 14. CDR3 sequence reads: CASSRRTSGTPGEETQYF. The CDR3, as DNA: TGTGCCAGCAGCCGTAGGACTAGCGGGACCCCTGGGGAAGAGACCCAGTACTTC.

The V call is TRBV27, the J call TRBJ1-5, with TRBD1 matching over 7 bases. V shed 6 bases, J shed 7 bases, and the junction held 9 bases outside the gene matches. Germline V gene data show CDR1 as MNHEY and CDR2 as SMNVEV (reference sequence). The CDR3 covers 14 residues. CDR3 bases: TGTGCCAGCAGGCGACAGGGAGTGGTCCAGCCCCAGCATTTT. As protein: CASRRQGVVQPQHF.

The chain recombines TRBV7-9 with TRBJ1-5, with D possibly being TRBD1 (6 bases). There are 14 residues in the CDR3. The V and J ends lost 5 bases and 7 bases respectively, with 15 bases between them. Germline CDR1 and CDR2: SEHNR and FQNEAQ (reference sequence). For the CDR3, the DNA is TGTGCCAGCAGCGCGCCCGGGGGGCACCAGCCCCAGCATTTT. It codes for CASSAPGGHQPQHF. Using reference TRBV7-9 and TRBJ1-5 for the parts outside the CDR3, the full variable domain is DTGVSQNPRHKITKRGQNVTFRCDPISEHNRLYWYRQTLGQGPEFLTYFQNEAQLEKSRLLSDRFSAERPKGSFSTLEIQRTEQGDSAMYLCASSAPGGHQPQHFGDGTRLSIL.

This sequence joins TRBV15 and TRBJ2-7; 9 nucleotides agree with TRBD1. The junction had 13 bases not matched to a gene; V was cut back by 4 bases and J by 6 bases. The germline CDR1 and CDR2 sequences are LNHNV and YYDKDF (reference sequence). This CDR3 is built from 16 residues. CDR3 residues: CATSKRWSQGAFEQYF. The CDR3 nucleotides are TGTGCCACCAGCAAGAGATGGTCACAGGGGGCTTTCGAGCAGTACTTC.

The rearrangement joins TRBV18 to TRBJ2-7; 10 bases are shared with TRBD1. Germline V gives CDR1 KGHSH, CDR2 LQKENI. This CDR3 is built from 17 residues. Unmatched junction bases numbered 11, after V lost 4 bases and J lost 2 bases. The CDR3 loop reads CASSRFEVGTGAYEQYF. The CDR3 coding sequence is TGTGCCAGCTCACGTTTTGAAGTTGGGACAGGGGCCTACGAGCAGTACTTC.

In DNA, the CDR3 is TGTGCCAGCAGTGCCTGGGGGGGACGGGGCTACACCTTC. This encodes CASSAWGGRGYTF. V is TRBV6-4 and J is TRBJ1-2, with D perhaps matching TRBD1 (5 bases). V gave up 4 bases and J gave up 8 bases, with 14 bases separating them. CDR3 length: 13 residues. CDR1 and CDR2 from the germline V gene are MRHNA and SNTAGT.

The rearrangement uses TRBV11-3 and TRBJ2-3, with D possibly TRBD1 on 5 matching bases. Per the germline V gene, CDR1 is SGHNT and CDR2 is YENEEA. Trimming removed 3 bases at V and 0 bases at J, with 10 bases between. The CDR3 has 15 residues. This CDR3 is CASSFGAKSTDTQYF. The CDR3 DNA sequence: TGTGCCAGCAGCTTTGGGGCCAAGAGCACAGATACGCAGTATTTT. Full variable domain (remainder filled in from reference TRBV11-3 and TRBJ2-3): EAGVVQSPRYKIIEKKQPVAFWCNPISGHNTLYWYLQNLGQGPELLIRYENEEAVDDSQLPKDRFSAERLKGVDSTLKIQPAELGDSAVYLCASSFGAKSTDTQYFGPGTRLTVL.

Concerning this clone: In the same sample, other DNA sequences code for this CDR3. J is TRBJ1-5 and V is TRBV5-1, with D tentatively TRBD1 (6 bases). Trimming removed 0 bases from V and 4 bases from J, with 8 bases in between. The CDR3 is 14 amino acids. Germline CDR1 is SGHRS and CDR2 is YFSETQ. In DNA, the CDR3 is TGCGCCAGCAGCTTGGGGACAGATAATCAGCCCCAGCATTTT. This codes for CASSLGTDNQPQHF.

CDR3 protein: CASSTRTGTGGYNEQFF. The CDR3 bases are TGTGCCAGCAGCACTCGAACCGGGACAGGGGGCTACAATGAGCAGTTCTTC. This chain links TRBV9 with TRBJ2-1; the match to TRBD1 covers 11 bases. This CDR3 region has 17 residues. Trimming at V came to 4 bases and at J to 3 bases, leaving 9 bases not matched to a gene. Germline assignment: CDR1 SGDLS and CDR2 YYNGEE.

CDR3: CASSLIGEGNQPQHF. CDR3 nucleotide sequence: TGCGCCAGCAGCTTGATTGGGGAGGGCAATCAGCCCCAGCATTTT. The V gene is TRBV5-1, the J gene TRBJ1-5; D gene ambiguous. Trimming cost V 1 base and J 2 bases, with 10 bases left between them. The germline gives CDR1 SGHRS, CDR2 YFSETQ. CDR3 size: 15 residues.